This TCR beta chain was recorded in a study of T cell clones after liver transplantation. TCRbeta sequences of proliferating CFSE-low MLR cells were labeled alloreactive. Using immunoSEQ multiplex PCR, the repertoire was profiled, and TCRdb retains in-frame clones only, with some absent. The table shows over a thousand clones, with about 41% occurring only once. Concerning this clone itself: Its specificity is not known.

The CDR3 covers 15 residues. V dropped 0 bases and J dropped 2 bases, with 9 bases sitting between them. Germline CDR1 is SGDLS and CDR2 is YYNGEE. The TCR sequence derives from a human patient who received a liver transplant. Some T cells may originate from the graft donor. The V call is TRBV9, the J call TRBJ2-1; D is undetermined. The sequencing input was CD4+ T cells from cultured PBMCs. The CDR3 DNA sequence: TGTGCCAGCAGCGTAGGAGCTATCCCCTACAATGAGCAGTTCTTC. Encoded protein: CASSVGAIPYNEQFF.